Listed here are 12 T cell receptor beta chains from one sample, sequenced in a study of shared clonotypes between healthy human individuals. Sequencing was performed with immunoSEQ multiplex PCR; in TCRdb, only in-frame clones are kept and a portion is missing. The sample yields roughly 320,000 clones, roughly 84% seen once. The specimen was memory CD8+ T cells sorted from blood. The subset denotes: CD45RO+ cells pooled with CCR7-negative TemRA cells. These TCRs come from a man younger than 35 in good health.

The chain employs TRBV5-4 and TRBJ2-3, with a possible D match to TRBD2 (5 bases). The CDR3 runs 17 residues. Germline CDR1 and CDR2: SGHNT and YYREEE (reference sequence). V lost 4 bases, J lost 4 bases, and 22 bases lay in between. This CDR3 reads CASSPPEGILLPDTQYF. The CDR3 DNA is TGTGCCAGCAGCCCCCCTGAGGGAATACTCCTCCCAGATACGCAGTATTTT.

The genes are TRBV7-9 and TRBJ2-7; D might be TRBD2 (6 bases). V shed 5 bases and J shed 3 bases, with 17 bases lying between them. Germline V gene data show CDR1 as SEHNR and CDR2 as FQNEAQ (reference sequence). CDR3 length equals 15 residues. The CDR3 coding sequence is TGTGCCAGCAGCCCTGGGACTCTGATGGGCTACGAGCAGTACTTC. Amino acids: CASSPGTLMGYEQYF. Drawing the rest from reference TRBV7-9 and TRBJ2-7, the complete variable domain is DTGVSQNPRHKITKRGQNVTFRCDPISEHNRLYWYRQTLGQGPEFLTYFQNEAQLEKSRLLSDRFSAERPKGSFSTLEIQRTEQGDSAMYLCASSPGTLMGYEQYFGPGTRLTVT.

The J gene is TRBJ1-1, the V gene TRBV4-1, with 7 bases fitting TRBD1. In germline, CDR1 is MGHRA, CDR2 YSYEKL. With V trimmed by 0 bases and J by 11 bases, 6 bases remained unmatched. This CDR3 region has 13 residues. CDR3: CASSQDLDRDAFF. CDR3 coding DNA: TGCGCCAGCAGCCAAGATCTTGACAGGGATGCTTTCTTT.

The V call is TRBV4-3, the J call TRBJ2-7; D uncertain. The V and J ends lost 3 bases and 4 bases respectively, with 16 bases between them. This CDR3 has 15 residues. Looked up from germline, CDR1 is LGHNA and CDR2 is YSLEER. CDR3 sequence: CASSHEADGLYEQYF. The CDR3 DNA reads TGCGCCAGCAGCCACGAGGCCGACGGCCTTTACGAGCAGTACTTC.

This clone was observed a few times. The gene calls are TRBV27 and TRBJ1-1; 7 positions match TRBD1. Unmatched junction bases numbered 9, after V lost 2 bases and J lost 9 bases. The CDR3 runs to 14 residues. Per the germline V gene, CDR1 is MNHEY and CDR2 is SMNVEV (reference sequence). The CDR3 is CASSLETGQSKAFF. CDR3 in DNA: TGTGCCAGCAGTTTAGAGACGGGACAGAGCAAAGCTTTCTTT.

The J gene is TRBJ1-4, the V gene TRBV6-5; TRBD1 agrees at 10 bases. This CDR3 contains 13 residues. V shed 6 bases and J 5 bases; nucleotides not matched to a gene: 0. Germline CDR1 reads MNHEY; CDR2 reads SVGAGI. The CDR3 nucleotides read TGTGCCAGCAGGGGACAGGGGAATGAAAAACTGTTTTTT. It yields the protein CASRGQGNEKLFF.

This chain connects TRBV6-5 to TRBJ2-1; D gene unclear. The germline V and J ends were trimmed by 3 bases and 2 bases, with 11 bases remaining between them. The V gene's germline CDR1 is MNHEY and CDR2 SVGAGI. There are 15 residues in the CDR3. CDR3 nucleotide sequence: TGTGCCAGCAGTTATAGACCAGCAGCCTACAATGAGCAGTTCTTC. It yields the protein CASSYRPAAYNEQFF.

The CDR3 region has the DNA TGTGCCAGCAGCCAAGATAGGGCCGCAGTACTAGCGGAAGAAGATACGCAGTATTTT. Translation: CASSQDRAAVLAEEDTQYF. The rearrangement links TRBV14 to TRBJ2-3, with 8 bases lining up with TRBD2. Trimming at V came to 0 bases and at J to 5 bases, leaving 16 bases not matched to a gene. This CDR3 contains 19 residues. Germline V gene data show CDR1 as SGHDN and CDR2 as FVKESK.

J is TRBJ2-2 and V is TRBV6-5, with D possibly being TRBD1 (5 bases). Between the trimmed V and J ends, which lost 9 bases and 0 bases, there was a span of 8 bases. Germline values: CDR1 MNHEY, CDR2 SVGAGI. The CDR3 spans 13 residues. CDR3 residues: CASSRANTGELFF. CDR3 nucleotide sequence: TGTGCCAGTAGCAGGGCGAACACCGGGGAGCTGTTTTTT.

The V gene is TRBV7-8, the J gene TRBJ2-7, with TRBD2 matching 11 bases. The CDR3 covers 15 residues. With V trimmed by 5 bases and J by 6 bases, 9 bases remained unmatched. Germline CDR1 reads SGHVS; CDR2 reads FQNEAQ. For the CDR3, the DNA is TGTGCCAGCAGCCCCTTAGCGGGAGGGGGGACCGAGCAGTACTTC. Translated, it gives CASSPLAGGGTEQYF.

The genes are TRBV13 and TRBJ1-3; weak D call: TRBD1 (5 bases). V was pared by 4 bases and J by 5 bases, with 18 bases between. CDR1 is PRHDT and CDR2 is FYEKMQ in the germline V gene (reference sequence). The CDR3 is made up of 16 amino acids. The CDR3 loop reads CASSSSNGQGRNTIYF. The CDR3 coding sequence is TGTGCCAGCAGCTCTTCAAACGGCCAGGGTCGAAACACCATATATTTT.

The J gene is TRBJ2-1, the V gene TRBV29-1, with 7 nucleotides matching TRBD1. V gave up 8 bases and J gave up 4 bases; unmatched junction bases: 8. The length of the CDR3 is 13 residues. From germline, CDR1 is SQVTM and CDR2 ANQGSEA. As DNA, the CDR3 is TGCAGCATCTCCGGGACAGAATACAATGAGCAGTTCTTC. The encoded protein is CSISGTEYNEQFF.